Presented here are 10 T cell receptor beta chains from one specimen sequenced in a study of metastatic and nonmetastatic thyroid tumors. MiXCR re-clonotyped the PCR reads for TCRdb. The table shows 10,000 to 15,000 clones, with roughly 28% occurring only once. Treatment of any kind had been given to no patient before thyroid surgery. The sequenced sample was tumor tissue. The receptors here all came from a female donor with papillary thyroid cancer or a benign thyroid nodule (not recorded which). Some clones in this sample may be carry-over from other donors' samples.

This clone came up a few times. This chain uses TRBV6-2 or TRBV6-3 with TRBJ2-3, with TRBD1 identical over 7 bases. Germline assignment: CDR1 MNHEY and CDR2 SVGEGT. The V segment lost 9 bases and the J segment 2 bases; nucleotides outside the gene matches: 11. The CDR3 is 15 amino acids. Here the CDR3 DNA reads TGTGCCAGAACCAACAGGGGCAGGGACACAGATACGCAGTATTTT. It encodes CARTNRGRDTDTQYF.

Turning to this clone: Germline is not matched at one junction end, which may reflect a read error. The rearrangement links TRBV20-1 to TRBJ2-7; D remains unclear. The germline V gene has CDR1 DFQATT and CDR2 SNEGSKA (reference sequence). The CDR3 is made up of 13 amino acids. This CDR3 is CSASGTLVYEHYF. The CDR3 DNA follows: TGCAGTGCTAGCGGTACGCTGGTCTACGAGCATTACTTC.

The table lists this clone with a few counts. One end of the junction fails to match germline, which may point to a read error. The chain has TRBV12-3 or TRBV12-4 and TRBJ2-3; D perhaps matches TRBD2 (5 bases). This CDR3 is 17 amino acids long. The CDR3 loop reads CASILVSGSVKLDTQYF. The CDR3 region has the DNA TGTGCCAGCATTTTAGTTTCGGGGAGCGTCAAGCTAGATACGCAGTATTTT.

This chain connects TRBV5-8 to TRBJ1-1, with D hard to call. The V gene lost 0 bases and the J gene lost 1 base, with 4 bases spanning the gap. The CDR3 runs 13 residues. Germline CDR1 and CDR2: SGHTS and YDEGEE. CDR3 in amino acids: CASSLGGNTEAFF. CDR3 bases: TGTGCCAGCAGCTTGGGAGGGAACACTGAAGCTTTCTTT.

This clone was detected ten times or more. The chain combines TRBV11-2 with TRBJ2-5; D not resolved. Between the trimmed V and J ends, which lost 1 base and 5 bases, there was a span of 5 bases. CDR3 length: 12 amino acids. The V gene's germline CDR1 is SGHAT and CDR2 FQNNGV. CDR3 sequence reads: CASSLVRETQYF. In DNA form, the CDR3 reads TGTGCCAGCAGCTTAGTTCGGGAGACCCAGTACTTC.

This clone was seen many times. A much more abundant neighbour one base away suggests this may be a read error. The chain carries TRBV19 and TRBJ2-3; 8 bases line up with TRBD2. Germline V gene lookup returns CDR1 LNHDA and CDR2 SQIVND (reference sequence). CDR3 size: 14 residues. The CDR3 reads CASSASGSTGTQYF. In DNA, the CDR3 is TGTGCCAGTAGCGCAAGCGGGAGCACAGGTACGCAGTATTTT.

The V gene is TRBV27, the J gene TRBJ2-7; TRBD2 matches 9 bases. Germline CDR1 reads MNHEY; CDR2 reads SMNVEV (reference sequence). This CDR3 contains 15 residues. J lost 6 bases, V lost 4 bases, and 10 bases had no gene match. In DNA form, the CDR3 reads TGTGCCAGCAGTTCGCTGCGGGAGGGCCTGGGCGAGCAGTACTTC. Amino acid sequence: CASSSLREGLGEQYF.

The table lists this clone with many counts. The chain recombines TRBV3-1 with TRBJ1-4, with 7 nucleotides matching TRBD1. Per germline, CDR1 LGHDT and CDR2 YNNKEL (reference sequence). The CDR3 has 12 amino acids. The V and J ends lost 7 bases and 10 bases, in that order; junction bases with no gene match: 6. The CDR3 bases are TGTGCCAGCACAGGGGGGGTCGGAAAACTGTTTTTT. The encoded protein is CASTGGVGKLFF.

This clone was counted only a few times. This chain joins TRBV7-9 and TRBJ2-7; D remains ambiguous. Germline CDR1 is SEHNR and CDR2 is FQNEAQ (reference sequence). CDR3 length: 12 residues. Trimming removed 7 bases at V and 5 bases at J, with 12 bases between. The CDR3: CASTSWEDEQYF. CDR3 nucleotide sequence: TGTGCCAGCACCAGTTGGGAAGACGAGCAGTACTTC.

In its sample, this clone was seen once. This chain joins TRBV18 and TRBJ2-1; a weak D match, TRBD2 (6 bases). CDR1 and CDR2 from the germline V gene are KGHSH and LQKENI. The CDR3 loop spans 15 amino acids. Trimming took 4 bases from V and 4 from J, leaving 14 bases between them. CDR3 loop: CASSLSAGLYNEQFF. The CDR3 region has the DNA TGTGCCAGCTCACTCTCAGCGGGCTTGTACAATGAGCAGTTCTTC. Using reference TRBV18 and TRBJ2-1 for the parts outside the CDR3, the full variable domain is NAGVMQNPRHLVRRRGQEARLRCSPMKGHSHVYWYRQLPEEGLKFMVYLQKENIIDESGMPKERFSAEFPKEGPSILRIQQVVRGDSAAYFCASSLSAGLYNEQFFGPGTRLTVL.